Shown below are 13 T cell receptor beta chains from a single sample sequenced in a study of T cell changes during pregnancy in multiple sclerosis. Produced via immunoSEQ multiplex PCR; TCRdb's table is partial and in-frame only. Of more than 35,000 clones in the sample, about 95% are singletons; the top ten hold approximately 0.41%. This specimen consisted of CD4+ T cells from peripheral blood mononuclear cells, obtained in the second trimester of pregnancy. The receptors derive from a female donor with multiple sclerosis, enrolled in a pregnancy study.

CDR3 residues: CAISERSGLAGAMRGYEQYF. Written as DNA, the CDR3 is TGTGCCATCAGTGAGCGGAGTGGTCTAGCGGGAGCTATGCGTGGCTACGAGCAGTACTTC. The chain has TRBV10-3 and TRBJ2-7, with 10 bases lining up with TRBD2. The ends lost 2 bases at V and 3 bases at J; junction bases unmatched: 19. Germline CDR1 and CDR2: ENHRY and SYGVKD. The CDR3 covers 20 residues.

In DNA form, the CDR3 reads TGTGCCAGTAGTACTAACCCCGCGGGGAGGACTGAAGCTTTCTTT. As protein: CASSTNPAGRTEAFF. The chain carries TRBV19 and TRBJ1-1, with D unclear. This CDR3 is built from 15 residues. The V gene lost 4 bases and the J gene lost 5 bases, with 17 bases spanning the gap. CDR1 and CDR2 from the germline V gene are LNHDA and SQIVND (reference sequence).

V and J are TRBV7-3 and TRBJ1-4; weak D call: TRBD1 (6 bases). Trimming removed 6 bases at V and 0 bases at J, with 11 bases between. From germline, CDR1 is SGHTA and CDR2 FQGTGA. This CDR3 has 15 residues. CDR3 sequence reads: CASSSTGSTNEKLFF. CDR3 bases: TGTGCCAGCAGTTCGACAGGTTCAACTAATGAAAAACTGTTTTTT.

J is TRBJ2-3 and V is TRBV11-1; D possibly corresponds to TRBD2 (6 bases). This CDR3 has 12 residues. CDR1 SGHAT and CDR2 FQDESV come from the germline V gene (reference sequence). Trimming removed 6 bases from V and 10 bases from J, with 14 bases in between. The CDR3 reads CASRITGESQYF. The CDR3 nucleotides read TGTGCCAGCAGAATTACGGGGGAGTCGCAGTATTTT.

This clone showed up just once. J is TRBJ2-1 and V is TRBV11-2; 10 nucleotides match TRBD1. This CDR3 is 14 amino acids long. V trimming: 8 bases; J trimming: 5 bases; junction bases outside the gene matches: 6. The germline V gene encodes CDR1 SGHAT and CDR2 FQNNGV. The CDR3, as DNA: TGTGCCAGCGGGGCGACAGGGGGCCACAATGAGCAGTTCTTC. Its protein product is CASGATGGHNEQFF. The full variable domain, with the rest looked up from reference TRBV11-2 and TRBJ2-1, is EAGVAQSPRYKIIEKRQSVAFWCNPISGHATLYWYQQILGQGPKLLIQFQNNGVVDDSQLPKDRFSAERLKGVDSTLKIQPAKLEDSAVYLCASGATGGHNEQFFGPGTRLTVL.

The chain employs TRBV6-1 and TRBJ1-1, with 10 positions matching TRBD1. J lost 5 bases, V lost 4 bases, and 1 base had no gene match. This CDR3 spans 13 amino acids. In germline, CDR1 is MNHNS, CDR2 SASEGT. The CDR3 sequence: CASSVGQGTEAFF. The CDR3 nucleotides read TGTGCCAGCAGTGTGGGACAGGGGACTGAAGCTTTCTTT.

The chain carries TRBV30 and TRBJ2-3, with 7 bases matching TRBD1. V was clipped by 2 bases and J by 4 bases; unmatched bases: 6. Germline assignment: CDR1 GTSNPN and CDR2 SVGIG (reference sequence). The CDR3 contains 14 residues. CDR3 DNA sequence: TGTGCCTGGAGTCTGAAGGGGGCGGCAGATACGCAGTATTTT. This sequence encodes CAWSLKGAADTQYF. The whole variable domain, remainder taken from reference TRBV30 and TRBJ2-3, is SQTIHQWPATLVQPVGSPLSLECTVEGTSNPNLYWYRQAAGRGLQLLFYSVGIGQISSEVPQNLSASRPQDRQFILSSKKLLLSDSGFYLCAWSLKGAADTQYFGPGTRLTVL.

The V and J genes are TRBV28 and TRBJ2-1; D is unclear. The CDR3 totals 15 residues. V lost 4 bases, J lost 0 bases, and 10 bases lay in between. Germline-derived CDR1 and CDR2 are MDHEN and SYDVKM. In nucleotides, the CDR3 is TGTGCCAGCAGTTGGGCTGGCTACTCCTACAATGAGCAGTTCTTC. Protein: CASSWAGYSYNEQFF.

The V and J genes are TRBV7-9 and TRBJ1-1; D is ambiguous. V was trimmed by 1 base and J by 6 bases, leaving 12 bases between them. CDR1 and CDR2 from the germline V gene are SEHNR and FQNEAQ (reference sequence). There are 14 residues in the CDR3. The CDR3 sequence is CASSLDLVSAEAFF. In DNA, the CDR3 is TGTGCCAGCAGCTTAGACCTAGTTAGCGCTGAAGCTTTCTTT.

The chain uses TRBV6-6 and TRBJ2-5; D uncertain. The germline V gene has CDR1 MNHNY and CDR2 SVGAGI (reference sequence). This CDR3 has 14 amino acids. V was shortened by 6 bases and J by 0 bases, with 11 bases between the two germline ends. CDR3 sequence: CASRGSGDQETQYF. The CDR3 nucleotides are TGTGCCAGCAGAGGATCGGGTGACCAAGAGACCCAGTACTTC.

The chain uses TRBV2 and TRBJ2-5; D remains ambiguous. Germline V gene lookup returns CDR1 SNHLY and CDR2 FYNNEI. Trimming took off 6 bases at V and 1 base at J, with 12 bases between the two ends. This CDR3 region has 14 residues. The CDR3 loop reads CASRSFRVQETQYF. Here the CDR3 DNA reads TGTGCCAGCAGGTCATTTCGGGTCCAAGAGACCCAGTACTTC.

The chain has TRBV27 and TRBJ1-1; D perhaps matches TRBD1 (6 bases). V lost 2 bases and J 1 base, leaving 11 bases between the germline ends. The germline V gene encodes CDR1 MNHEY and CDR2 SMNVEV (reference sequence). The CDR3 is made up of 15 amino acids. The CDR3 reads CASSLRPGQNTEAFF. DNA of the CDR3: TGTGCCAGCAGTTTACGCCCGGGACAGAACACTGAAGCTTTCTTT.

The V call is TRBV5-1, the J call TRBJ1-2, with 7 bases identical to TRBD1. CDR3 length equals 14 residues. Germline loops: CDR1 SGHRS, CDR2 YFSETQ. J was trimmed by 3 bases and V by 0 bases; bases with no gene match: 2. The CDR3 sequence: CASSLEGADYGYTF. The CDR3 bases are TGCGCCAGCAGCTTGGAGGGGGCGGACTATGGCTACACCTTC.